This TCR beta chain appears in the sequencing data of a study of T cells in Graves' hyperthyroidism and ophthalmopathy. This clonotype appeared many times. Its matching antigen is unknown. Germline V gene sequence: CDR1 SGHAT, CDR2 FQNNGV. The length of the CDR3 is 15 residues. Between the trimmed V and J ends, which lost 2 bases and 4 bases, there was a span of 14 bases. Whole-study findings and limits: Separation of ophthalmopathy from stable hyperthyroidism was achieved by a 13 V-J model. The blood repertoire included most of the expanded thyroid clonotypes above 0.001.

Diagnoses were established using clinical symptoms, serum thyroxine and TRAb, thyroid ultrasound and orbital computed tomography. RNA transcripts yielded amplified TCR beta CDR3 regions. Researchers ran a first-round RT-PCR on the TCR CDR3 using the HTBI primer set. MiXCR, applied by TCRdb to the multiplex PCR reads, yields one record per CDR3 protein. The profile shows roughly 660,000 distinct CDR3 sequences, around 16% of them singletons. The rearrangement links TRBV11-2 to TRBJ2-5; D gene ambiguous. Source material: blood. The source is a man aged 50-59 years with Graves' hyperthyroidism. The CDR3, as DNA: TGTGCCAGCAGCTTAAAAGGCTCGGCAGGAGAGACCCAGTACTTC. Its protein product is CASSLKGSAGETQYF.